This T cell receptor (beta chain) was obtained from a study of cytomegalovirus exposure and HLA in healthy donors. Points from the study as a whole: The authors listed 150 to 200 TCR beta chains as cytomegalovirus-associated.

CDR1 SGHRS and CDR2 YFSETQ come from the germline V gene. V lost 8 bases and J 5 bases, leaving 16 bases between the germline ends. CDR3 length: 14 amino acids. The primer mix had 60 Vbeta and 13 Jbeta primers. The assay was immunoSEQ multiplex PCR, and TCRdb's table has in-frame clones only and misses some. In the table there are about 190,000 clones, roughly 87% of which are singletons. Notes on this clone: What it binds is not known.

V usage is TRBV5-1 and J usage is TRBJ1-4; perhaps TRBD1 as D (6 bases). The receptor's source is a boy aged 2 to 10 in good health and CMV-seronegative. Sequencing was performed on PBMCs. CDR3 sequence reads: CASRPRTVNEKLFF. In DNA form, the CDR3 reads TGCGCCAGTCGTCCGCGGACAGTGAATGAAAAACTGTTTTTT.